Sequencing of this T cell receptor (beta chain) was carried out in a study of T-cell memory formation after mild COVID-19. Study conclusions and caveats: Largely, contracting CD4+ clones fell within CM and EM, and contracting CD8+ clones within EMRA.

Germline-derived CDR1 and CDR2 are MDHEN and SYDVKM. The V gene lost 2 bases and the J gene lost 5 bases, with 12 bases spanning the gap. CDR3 length: 14 amino acids. TCRdb recomputed calls from the 5' RACE reads with MiXCR, one row per CDR3 protein. This table holds 290,000 or so distinct CDR3 sequences, approximately 19% found once. This clonotype appeared many times. Its antigen is still unknown. This TCR was recovered from a man younger than 30 who had mild COVID-19 (a few samples of this study predate the infection). Cell type and time point are not known. V is TRBV28 and J is TRBJ1-1, with D uncertain. The sequenced sample consisted of PBMCs or a T cell subset sorted from them (not recorded which). CDR3 coding DNA: TGTGCCAGCAGTTTAGCTCCGGGAGGGACTGAAGCTTTCTTT. The encoded protein is CASSLAPGGTEAFF.